The 21 T cell receptor beta chains below come from one sample, sequenced in a study of cytomegalovirus exposure and HLA in healthy donors. Primers: 60 Vbeta forward and 13 Jbeta reverse. TCRdb's copy holds only in-frame clones and misses some; the assay was immunoSEQ multiplex PCR. Of about 160,000 clones detected, approximately 78% appear once; the ten largest clones hold under 1%. Sequencing was performed on PBMCs. The source is a girl aged 2 to 10 in good health and CMV-seropositive.

The chain carries TRBV5-1 and TRBJ2-6; the match to TRBD2 covers 9 bases. This CDR3 spans 17 amino acids. V lost 4 bases and J lost 2; bases outside the gene matches: 7. Germline V gene sequence: CDR1 SGHRS, CDR2 YFSETQ. The CDR3 protein is CASSLEVAGAGANVLTF. CDR3 nucleotide sequence: TGCGCCAGCAGCCTGGAGGTAGCGGGAGCTGGGGCCAACGTCCTGACTTTC.

The chain recombines TRBV13 with TRBJ2-7; 9 bases are a match to TRBD1. V was clipped by 5 bases and J by 6 bases; unmatched bases: 14. Looked up from germline, CDR1 is PRHDT and CDR2 is FYEKMQ (reference sequence). CDR3 length equals 16 residues. In DNA form, the CDR3 reads TGTGCCAGCAGCCCAACTGGGGACAGGGCCTTCGGCGAGCAGTACTTC. This codes for CASSPTGDRAFGEQYF.

J is TRBJ2-5 and V is TRBV15; D perhaps matches TRBD2 (6 bases). Per germline, CDR1 LNHNV and CDR2 YYDKDF (reference sequence). Trimming left V 0 bases short and J 8 bases short, with 19 bases between. This CDR3 has 16 amino acids. The CDR3 loop reads CATSRDRAVGRGTQYF. The CDR3 coding sequence is TGTGCCACCAGCAGAGATAGGGCGGTCGGGCGGGGTACCCAGTACTTC.

Here the CDR3 DNA reads TGTGCCAGCAGCTCGAATAGGGGGCGCACCGGGGAGCTGTTTTTT. It translates to CASSSNRGRTGELFF. The chain recombines TRBV6-5 with TRBJ2-2, with TRBD1 matching 7 bases. Losses at the gene ends were 6 bases for V and 4 bases for J; bases not matched to a gene: 8. The CDR3 extends over 15 amino acids. Germline V gene data show CDR1 as MNHEY and CDR2 as SVGAGI.

This clone appeared a few times. This chain joins TRBV18 and TRBJ2-3; no clear D. From germline, CDR1 is KGHSH and CDR2 LQKENI. The CDR3 consists of 13 residues. V lost 3 bases to trimming and J lost 1 base, with 5 bases between them. CDR3 amino acids: CASSPYGTDTQYF. CDR3 DNA: TGTGCCAGCTCACCCTACGGCACAGATACGCAGTATTTT.

This rearrangement joins TRBV25-1 to TRBJ2-5; 9 bases are a match to TRBD1. Per germline, CDR1 MGHDK and CDR2 SYGVNS. This CDR3 has 13 amino acids. The V and J ends lost 8 bases and 4 bases, in that order; junction bases with no gene match: 5. The CDR3 DNA reads TGTGCCAGCGCCGGGACAGGGAGAGAGACCCAGTACTTC. Its translation: CASAGTGRETQYF. Filled out from reference TRBV25-1 and TRBJ2-5, the complete variable domain reads EADIYQTPRYLVIGTGKKITLECSQTMGHDKMYWYQQDPGMELHLIHYSYGVNSTEKGDLSSESTVSRIRTEHFPLTLESARPSHTSQYLCASAGTGRETQYFGPGTRLLVL.

The genes are TRBV15 and TRBJ1-2, with 7 nucleotides matching TRBD1. Germline V lookup: CDR1 LNHNV, CDR2 YYDKDF (reference sequence). J lost 0 bases, V lost 3 bases, and 16 bases had no gene match. The CDR3 consists of 19 residues. The CDR3 DNA is TGTGCCACCAGCAGTACAATGACAGGGTACCTCTCATCTAACTATGGCTACACCTTC. As protein: CATSSTMTGYLSSNYGYTF.

The J gene is TRBJ1-4, the V gene TRBV6-5; no reliable D call. V was clipped by 6 bases and J by 0 bases, with 8 bases between them. This CDR3 has 14 amino acids. Germline V CDR1 and CDR2: MNHEY, SVGAGI. The CDR3 loop reads CASSKEATNEKLFF. Here the CDR3 DNA reads TGTGCCAGCAGCAAAGAGGCAACTAATGAAAAACTGTTTTTT.

The rearrangement links TRBV5-1 to TRBJ2-1; D remains ambiguous. The V end was cut by 1 base, the J end by 6 bases, with 14 bases between. The CDR3 is 15 amino acids. Germline CDR1 and CDR2: SGHRS and YFSETQ. In nucleotides, the CDR3 is TGCGCCAGCAGCTTGTGGGCCACGATGGGCAATGAGCAGTTCTTC. Its translation is CASSLWATMGNEQFF.

This chain joins TRBV6-6 and TRBJ2-6; 9 bases are a match to TRBD2. CDR3 length: 16 residues. The germline V gene has CDR1 MNHNY and CDR2 SVGAGI (reference sequence). Trimming cost V 6 bases and J 4 bases; bases outside gene matches: 7. CDR3 sequence: CASRLAGAAGANVLTF. The CDR3 DNA is TGTGCCAGCAGATTAGCGGGAGCGGCAGGGGCCAACGTCCTGACTTTC.

This clone was detected a few times. At one boundary the junction diverges from the germline segment, which might be a read error. The chain uses TRBV5-5 and TRBJ1-1; D remains ambiguous. There are 13 residues in the CDR3. In germline, CDR1 is SGHKS, CDR2 YYEKEE (reference sequence). The CDR3 bases are TGTGCCGGCAGGCTCCCAGGTAACACTGAAGCTTTCTTT. Its protein is CAGRLPGNTEAFF.

The chain combines TRBV30 with TRBJ1-1; 11 bases are a match to TRBD1. CDR1 and CDR2 from the germline V gene are GTSNPN and SVGIG (reference sequence). This CDR3 comprises 16 residues. V trimming: 1 base; J trimming: 5 bases; junction bases outside the gene matches: 9. The CDR3 nucleotides are TGTGCCTGGAGTGCGCGCCCGGGACAGGGGGGTACTGAAGCTTTCTTT. It translates to CAWSARPGQGGTEAFF.

This clone was detected a few times. This chain connects TRBV29-1 to TRBJ2-7; 8 bases line up with TRBD2. CDR3 length equals 14 residues. J was trimmed by 4 bases and V by 4 bases; bases with no gene match: 9. The germline V gene has CDR1 SQVTM and CDR2 ANQGSEA. Here the CDR3 DNA reads TGCAGCGTTGGGGTTGTAGCGGGATTTTACGAGCAGTACTTC. Its translation: CSVGVVAGFYEQYF.

The chain recombines TRBV28 with TRBJ1-5; D perhaps matches TRBD1 (5 bases). Germline V gene lookup returns CDR1 MDHEN and CDR2 SYDVKM. The CDR3 runs to 14 residues. The V gene lost 7 bases and the J gene lost 6 bases, with 16 bases spanning the gap. The CDR3 reads CASTEGVGGQPQHF. The CDR3 bases are TGTGCCAGCACCGAAGGGGTTGGTGGTCAGCCCCAGCATTTT.

The chain links TRBV28 to TRBJ1-1; 7 bases agree with TRBD1. Germline V gene lookup returns CDR1 MDHEN and CDR2 SYDVKM. The CDR3 is 16 residues long. V lost 6 bases and J lost 1; bases outside the gene matches: 11. The CDR3 loop reads CASRTGFPTGNTEAFF. CDR3 DNA: TGTGCCAGCAGGACAGGGTTCCCGACAGGGAACACTGAAGCTTTCTTT.

The J gene is TRBJ1-5, the V gene TRBV28, with D maybe TRBD1 (6 bases). Trimming stripped 8 bases from V and 6 bases from J, with 17 bases between. Germline V gene sequence: CDR1 MDHEN, CDR2 SYDVKM. CDR3 size: 14 residues. In DNA, the CDR3 is TGTGCCAGCTGGACGACAGGAGGAGGTCAGCCCCAGCATTTT. Its protein product is CASWTTGGGQPQHF.

The rearrangement links TRBV7-9 to TRBJ2-1, with a possible D match to TRBD2 (5 bases). The length of the CDR3 is 13 residues. Trimming left V 5 bases short and J 9 bases short, with 14 bases between. Germline V gene sequence: CDR1 SEHNR, CDR2 FQNEAQ (reference sequence). The CDR3 region has the DNA TGTGCCAGCAGCCTCACTAGTACTAGTGAGCAGTTCTTC. This sequence encodes CASSLTSTSEQFF.

The genes are TRBV6-5 and TRBJ2-7, with D uncertain. The CDR3 has 12 amino acids. The V gene lost 5 bases and the J gene lost 0 bases, with 5 bases spanning the gap. Germline loops: CDR1 MNHEY, CDR2 SVGAGI. Here the CDR3 DNA reads TGTGCCAGCAGTGTAAACTCCTACGAGCAGTACTTC. This encodes CASSVNSYEQYF.

The chain has TRBV5-1 and TRBJ2-2; D is unclear. The V gene's germline CDR1 is SGHRS and CDR2 YFSETQ. The CDR3 is made up of 14 amino acids. Trimming pared 0 bases from V and 5 bases from J, leaving 8 bases between. The CDR3 DNA is TGCGCCAGCAGCTTGGTAGGAGTAACCGGGGAGCTGTTTTTT. Residues: CASSLVGVTGELFF.

The chain combines TRBV5-1 with TRBJ2-2; possible D gene TRBD2, 5 bases. V dropped 3 bases and J dropped 7 bases, with 13 bases sitting between them. The CDR3 is made up of 14 amino acids. Germline-derived CDR1 and CDR2 are SGHRS and YFSETQ. In nucleotides, the CDR3 is TGCGCCAGCAGCTCCATAGCGCGTGACGGGGAGCTGTTTTTT. Protein sequence: CASSSIARDGELFF.

This chain uses TRBV19 with TRBJ1-5, with D maybe TRBD1 (6 bases). V lost 5 bases and J lost 9, with 8 bases in between. Per the germline V gene, CDR1 is LNHDA and CDR2 is SQIVND (reference sequence). This CDR3 region has 11 residues. The CDR3 DNA reads as TGTGCCAGTAGTTCACAGGGGCCCCAGCATTTT. Residues: CASSSQGPQHF.